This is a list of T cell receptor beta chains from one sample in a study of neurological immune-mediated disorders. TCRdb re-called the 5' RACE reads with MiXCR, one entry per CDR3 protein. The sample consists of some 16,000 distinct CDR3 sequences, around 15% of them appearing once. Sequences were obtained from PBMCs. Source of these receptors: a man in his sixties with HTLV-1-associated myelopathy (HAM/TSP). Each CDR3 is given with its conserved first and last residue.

cdr3_aa: CASSFYICSATGASSAYEQYF
cdr3_length: 21
v_call: TRBV12-3/TRBV12-4

cdr3_aa: CASSSGLKAYEQYF
cdr3_length: 14
v_call: TRBV28

cdr3_aa: CASNLESPSGGTYEQYF
cdr3_length: 17
v_call: TRBV7-2

cdr3_aa: CASSDPTGTSTYEQYF
cdr3_length: 16
v_call: TRBV6-1

cdr3_aa: CASSPSGGEKLFF
cdr3_length: 13
v_call: TRBV7-2

cdr3_aa: CSARTGGNYGYTF
cdr3_length: 13
v_call: TRBV20-1

cdr3_aa: CASSVLAGEGEQYF
cdr3_length: 14
v_call: TRBV9

cdr3_aa: CASSLGGANEQFF
cdr3_length: 13
v_call: TRBV5-1

cdr3_aa: CASSLGFKNTEAFF
cdr3_length: 14
v_call: TRBV7-3

cdr3_aa: CSASNRGYGTEAFF
cdr3_length: 14
v_call: TRBV20-1

cdr3_aa: CSAGGTSGRQETQYF
cdr3_length: 15
v_call: TRBV20-1

cdr3_aa: CSSGVTKGANYEQYF
cdr3_length: 15
v_call: TRBV29-1

cdr3_aa: CASSRTGTSGSTDTQYF
cdr3_length: 17
v_call: TRBV3-1

cdr3_aa: CASSPPRASGDEQYF
cdr3_length: 15
v_call: TRBV18